These 13 T cell receptor beta chains were all obtained from the same sample, sequenced in a study of CD8 T cells in Susac syndrome. Reverse transcription used about 0.45 to 1 ug RNA and random hexamers. TCRdb independently ran MiXCR on the immunoSEQ multiplex PCR reads; one entry per CDR3 protein. The sample contains approximately 160,000 distinct CDR3 sequences, around 94% of which appear only once. Sequenced sample: CD4+ T cells from PBMCs. Every receptor here comes from a human donor with multiple sclerosis.

This rearrangement joins TRBV3-1 to TRBJ2-1; D may be TRBD1 (6 bases). This CDR3 is built from 15 residues. The germline gives CDR1 LGHDT, CDR2 YNNKEL (reference sequence). Between the trimmed V and J ends, which lost 5 bases and 4 bases, there was a span of 15 bases. Here the CDR3 reads CASSTSRGGYNEQFF. The CDR3 bases are TGTGCCAGCAGCACTTCCAGGGGTGGGTACAATGAGCAGTTCTTC.

The chain carries TRBV29-1 and TRBJ2-5; D may be TRBD1 (6 bases). The V gene's germline CDR1 is SQVTM and CDR2 ANQGSEA. This CDR3 spans 15 amino acids. V dropped 4 bases and J dropped 2 bases, with 17 bases sitting between them. CDR3 residues: CSVVFNWGRQETQYF. The DNA of the CDR3 is TGCAGCGTTGTCTTTAACTGGGGGCGGCAAGAGACCCAGTACTTC.

The rearrangement links TRBV7-9 to TRBJ2-6, with D hard to call. The CDR3 runs 13 residues. Trimming cost V 8 bases and J 1 base, with 6 bases left between them. Germline V gene sequence: CDR1 SEHNR, CDR2 FQNEAQ (reference sequence). CDR3 nucleotides: TGTGCCAGCCGAGAATCTGGGGCCAACGTCCTGACTTTC. As protein: CASRESGANVLTF.

V is TRBV28 and J is TRBJ2-2; a weak D match, TRBD2 (5 bases). The germline V gene encodes CDR1 MDHEN and CDR2 SYDVKM. CDR3 length: 14 amino acids. V lost 3 bases and J 9 bases, leaving 14 bases between the germline ends. The CDR3 here is CASSLVSGFRELFF. The CDR3 DNA reads TGTGCCAGCAGTTTGGTCTCGGGGTTCCGGGAGCTGTTTTTT.

The CDR3 loop reads CASSLWPVKGEHAPQHF. CDR3 in DNA: TGTGCCAGCAGTTTATGGCCAGTGAAGGGGGAGCACGCGCCCCAGCATTTT. V and J are TRBV28 and TRBJ1-5; D is possibly TRBD1 (6 bases). The CDR3 totals 17 residues. The V and J ends lost 0 bases and 9 bases respectively, with 21 bases between them. The germline V gene encodes CDR1 MDHEN and CDR2 SYDVKM.

The V call is TRBV9, the J call TRBJ1-2, with TRBD1 matching 9 bases. V lost 8 bases, J lost 4 bases, and 12 bases stayed unmatched. The germline CDR1 and CDR2 sequences are SGDLS and YYNGEE. The CDR3 totals 15 residues. For the CDR3, the DNA is TGTGCCAGTTCACCCCAGACAGGGGGAGGCTATGGCTACACCTTC. Translated: CASSPQTGGGYGYTF.

The chain couples TRBV30 to TRBJ2-7; D is uncertain. CDR3 size: 13 residues. Germline assignment: CDR1 GTSNPN and CDR2 SVGIG (reference sequence). V was trimmed by 0 bases and J by 6 bases, leaving 12 bases between them. The CDR3 spells CAWSVFPSTEQYF. The CDR3 DNA sequence: TGTGCCTGGAGTGTATTCCCCTCCACCGAGCAGTACTTC. Variable domain in full (rest from reference TRBV30 and TRBJ2-7): SQTIHQWPATLVQPVGSPLSLECTVEGTSNPNLYWYRQAAGRGLQLLFYSVGIGQISSEVPQNLSASRPQDRQFILSSKKLLLSDSGFYLCAWSVFPSTEQYFGPGTRLTVT.

This clonotype has only a few counts. V is TRBV13 and J is TRBJ2-3; D is perhaps TRBD2 (6 bases). Germline V lookup: CDR1 PRHDT, CDR2 FYEKMQ (reference sequence). The CDR3 is 12 residues long. V was trimmed by 6 bases and J by 5 bases, leaving 9 bases between them. DNA of the CDR3: TGTGCCAGCAGTTCCGGGGGAGATACGCAGTATTTT. Its protein is CASSSGGDTQYF.

This clonotype was counted only a few times. The chain has TRBV12-3 or TRBV12-4 and TRBJ2-1; possible D gene TRBD1, 6 bases. This CDR3 contains 13 residues. Deletions cut 8 bases from V and 1 base from J, with 9 bases between. As DNA, the CDR3 is TGTGCCAGCCGCAGGGGTTCCTACAATGAGCAGTTCTTC. It yields the protein CASRRGSYNEQFF.

The chain couples TRBV5-1 to TRBJ1-1; possibly TRBD1 for D (5 bases). Trimming shortened V by 0 bases and J by 6 bases, and 6 bases separated the two germline ends. The CDR3 consists of 12 residues. Per the germline V gene, CDR1 is SGHRS and CDR2 is YFSETQ. The CDR3 DNA reads as TGCGCCAGCAGCTTGGGACAGTCTGAAGCTTTCTTT. This gives the protein CASSLGQSEAFF.

The V call is TRBV7-2, the J call TRBJ2-1; the D call may be TRBD1 or TRBD2 (5 bases each). Looked up from germline, CDR1 is SGHTA and CDR2 is FQGNSA. The germline V and J ends were trimmed by 1 base and 0 bases, with 13 bases remaining between them. The CDR3 consists of 17 residues. CDR3 DNA sequence: TGTGCCAGCAGCTTAGACATCGGGGCTAGCTCCTACAATGAGCAGTTCTTC. Translating it yields CASSLDIGASSYNEQFF.

The CDR3 sequence is CASSLRERSGNTIYF. CDR3 DNA: TGTGCCAGCAGTTTAAGGGAACGCTCTGGAAACACCATATATTTT. The rearrangement joins TRBV12-3 or TRBV12-4 to TRBJ1-3, with no clear D. With 2 bases removed from V and 0 bases from J, the gap between germline ends came to 8 bases. CDR3 length: 15 amino acids.

V usage is TRBV30 and J usage is TRBJ1-1; D is ambiguous. CDR3 length: 12 residues. The V gene lost 8 bases and the J gene lost 3 bases, with 13 bases spanning the gap. The germline V gene encodes CDR1 GTSNPN and CDR2 SVGIG (reference sequence). The CDR3 region is CAVPRWDTEAFF. CDR3 nucleotide sequence: TGTGCCGTCCCCAGGTGGGACACTGAAGCTTTCTTT.